The next 13 T cell receptor beta chains were all read from a single sample in a study of vaccination and CD4 T cells after COVID-19. For these TCRs, the target antigens are not known. Scientists ran DNA taken from cultured CD4+ T cells through the Oncomine TCR Beta short-read assay for sequencing. MiXCR, applied by TCRdb to the PCR reads, yields one record per CDR3 protein. The sample lists 15,000 to 20,000 distinct CDR3 sequences; roughly 45% were seen once. Treatment indicated: roughly 10-day PBMC culture with coronavirus spike peptide pools or control peptides (ViraFEST assay). Here the sequenced sample was CD4+ T cells from blood, cultured in vitro, taken after SARS-CoV-2 vaccination. The receptors shown here come from a human donor who had recovered from COVID-19.

This clonotype was seen only a few times. The rearrangement joins TRBV20-1 to TRBJ2-1; 9 bases agree with TRBD2. V lost 7 bases, J lost 7 bases, and 26 bases stayed unmatched. Germline V gene data show CDR1 as DFQATT and CDR2 as SNEGSKA (reference sequence). CDR3 size: 19 residues. The CDR3 coding sequence is TGCAGTGTCAACTTCCCTTTAGGATCGGCGGGAGGGCCGGGTAATGAGCAGTTCTTC. This gives the protein CSVNFPLGSAGGPGNEQFF.

The V call is TRBV30, the J call TRBJ1-5; a weak D match, TRBD1 (5 bases). Germline CDR1 is GTSNPN and CDR2 is SVGIG (reference sequence). The CDR3 covers 12 residues. V was shortened by 3 bases and J by 9 bases, with 12 bases between the two germline ends. In DNA, the CDR3 is TGTGCCTGGAGCGCGGGGCGGGGGCCCCAGCATTTT. As protein: CAWSAGRGPQHF.

The chain employs TRBV30 and TRBJ1-6, with D unresolved. The CDR3 consists of 14 residues. Trimming took 0 bases from V and 9 from J, leaving 12 bases between them. The germline V gene has CDR1 GTSNPN and CDR2 SVGIG (reference sequence). The CDR3 DNA is TGTGCCTGGAGTGTAGTAACGATCCGTTCACCCCTCCACTTT. It encodes CAWSVVTIRSPLHF.

This clonotype was observed a few times. This rearrangement joins TRBV6-1 to TRBJ1-2; 7 bases line up with TRBD1. J lost 6 bases, V lost 7 bases, and 8 bases had no gene match. The CDR3 is 13 residues long. Germline V gene sequence: CDR1 MNHNS, CDR2 SASEGT. CDR3 residues: CASTLTTGDGYTF. CDR3 nucleotide sequence: TGTGCCAGCACCCTCACCACAGGGGATGGCTACACCTTC.

This clonotype was seen only a few times. The chain combines TRBV7-2 with TRBJ2-3; D is perhaps TRBD2 (7 bases). The CDR3 consists of 18 residues. V dropped 5 bases and J dropped 4 bases, with 25 bases sitting between them. Germline-derived CDR1 and CDR2 are SGHTA and FQGNSA. The CDR3 nucleotides are TGTGCCAGCAGCCCCTCACGTCCGGGACTGCGGGGGCCAGATACGCAGTATTTT. Amino acid sequence: CASSPSRPGLRGPDTQYF. Filled out from reference TRBV7-2 and TRBJ2-3, the complete variable domain reads GAGVSQSPSNKVTEKGKDVELRCDPISGHTALYWYRQSLGQGLEFLIYFQGNSAPDKSGLPSDRFSAERTGGSVSTLTIQRTQQEDSAVYLCASSPSRPGLRGPDTQYFGPGTRLTVL.

This clonotype was seen once. This chain uses TRBV7-8 with TRBJ2-7; 8 bases match TRBD2. The germline V gene encodes CDR1 SGHVS and CDR2 FQNEAQ. This CDR3 is 15 amino acids long. The junction had 10 bases not matched to a gene; V was cut back by 5 bases and J by 4 bases. The CDR3 DNA follows: TGTGCCAGCAGCCCCAGGACTAGCAGAGAATACGAGCAGTACTTC. Amino acids: CASSPRTSREYEQYF.

This clonotype came up a few times. This chain connects TRBV7-2 to TRBJ2-1; possible D gene TRBD1, 5 bases. The CDR3 has 14 amino acids. From germline, CDR1 is SGHTA and CDR2 FQGNSA. V shed 1 base and J shed 9 bases, with 13 bases lying between them. Written as DNA, the CDR3 is TGTGCCAGCAGCTTAGATCAGGGATGGGGTGAGCAGTTCTTC. It encodes CASSLDQGWGEQFF.

The J gene is TRBJ2-3, the V gene TRBV25-1; D uncertain. V was clipped by 5 bases and J by 4 bases, with 7 bases between them. CDR1 is MGHDK and CDR2 is SYGVNS in the germline V gene. The CDR3 runs to 12 residues. CDR3 in DNA: TGTGCCAGCAGTTACCTGGCAGATACGCAGTATTTT. This encodes CASSYLADTQYF.

This clonotype showed up just a few times. This chain joins TRBV20-1 and TRBJ2-4; D is unclear. The CDR3 consists of 13 residues. V was cut by 4 bases and J by 0 bases, with 7 bases left in between. Germline loops: CDR1 DFQATT, CDR2 SNEGSKA (reference sequence). The CDR3 DNA sequence: TGCAGTGCTACTGGGATAGCCAAAAACATTCAGTACTTC. Protein product: CSATGIAKNIQYF.

The rearrangement uses TRBV6-1 and TRBJ2-7; 7 bases fit TRBD2. From germline, CDR1 is MNHNS and CDR2 SASEGT. The ends lost 7 bases at V and 2 bases at J; junction bases unmatched: 11. The CDR3 extends over 15 amino acids. DNA for the CDR3: TGTGCCAGCACCGCGTGGAGCGGGGCAACCTACGAGCAGTACTTC. It is translated as CASTAWSGATYEQYF.

This chain uses TRBV6-1 with TRBJ2-1; a possible D gene is TRBD2 (6 bases). V lost 5 bases and J lost 3, with 11 bases in between. This CDR3 spans 14 amino acids. Germline V gene sequence: CDR1 MNHNS, CDR2 SASEGT. The CDR3 loop reads CASSPGLSYNEQFF. The DNA of the CDR3 is TGTGCCAGCAGTCCGGGACTGAGCTACAATGAGCAGTTCTTC.

The gene calls are TRBV7-9 and TRBJ2-7; D ambiguous. With 5 bases removed from V and 6 bases from J, the gap between germline ends came to 11 bases. The CDR3 runs 12 residues. Germline loops: CDR1 SEHNR, CDR2 FQNEAQ (reference sequence). The CDR3: CASSQPSGEQYF. CDR3 coding DNA: TGTGCCAGCAGCCAACCCAGTGGCGAGCAGTACTTC. The full variable domain, its missing parts supplied by reference TRBV7-9 and TRBJ2-7, is DTGVSQNPRHKITKRGQNVTFRCDPISEHNRLYWYRQTLGQGPEFLTYFQNEAQLEKSRLLSDRFSAERPKGSFSTLEIQRTEQGDSAMYLCASSQPSGEQYFGPGTRLTVT.

The rearrangement uses TRBV10-3 and TRBJ1-1; TRBD1 is a possible D gene (6 bases). V was pared by 3 bases and J by 0 bases, with 8 bases between. CDR1 is ENHRY and CDR2 is SYGVKD in the germline V gene. The CDR3 has 14 amino acids. In DNA, the CDR3 is TGTGCCATCAGTGATGGACAGCTGAACACTGAAGCTTTCTTT. This translates into CAISDGQLNTEAFF.